The present T cell receptor (beta chain) was sequenced within a study of T cell changes during pregnancy in multiple sclerosis. The germline V and J ends were trimmed by 8 bases and 4 bases, with 20 bases remaining between them. This CDR3 region has 15 residues. Profiling relied on immunoSEQ multiplex PCR, and the TCRdb table lists in-frame clones only, not all of them. The table lists about 68,000 clones, about 90% of them singletons. The V gene is TRBV23-1, the J gene TRBJ1-2; weak D call: TRBD1 (6 bases). TRBV23-1 is an ORF for which the function is uncertain. Sequenced here: peripheral blood, sampled in the second trimester of pregnancy. The sequence was obtained from a female donor with multiple sclerosis, enrolled in a pregnancy study. CDR3 amino acids: CASPPGGPRAYGYTF. The CDR3 region has the DNA TGCGCCAGCCCCCCCGGGGGGCCGAGGGCCTATGGCTACACCTTC.